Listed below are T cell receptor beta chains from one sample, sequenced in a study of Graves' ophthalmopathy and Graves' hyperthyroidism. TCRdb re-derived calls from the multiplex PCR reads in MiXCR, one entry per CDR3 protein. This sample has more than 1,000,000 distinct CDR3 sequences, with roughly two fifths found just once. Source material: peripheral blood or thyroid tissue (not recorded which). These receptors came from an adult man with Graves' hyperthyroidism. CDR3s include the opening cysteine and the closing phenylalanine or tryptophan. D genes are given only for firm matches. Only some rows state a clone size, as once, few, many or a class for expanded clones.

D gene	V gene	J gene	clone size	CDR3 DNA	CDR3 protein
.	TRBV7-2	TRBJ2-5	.	TGTGCCAGCAGCTTAGGAGGCCACAAAGAGACCCAGTACTTC	CASSLGGHKETQYF
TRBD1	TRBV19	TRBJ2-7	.	TGTGCCAGTAGTGAAACCGGGACAGGGGGCCACGAGCAGTACTTC	CASSETGTGGHEQYF
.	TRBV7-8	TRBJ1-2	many	TGTGCCAGCAGCTTAGATAAGTCTGGCTACACCTTC	CASSLDKSGYTF
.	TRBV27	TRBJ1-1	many	TGTGCCAGCAGCTTAAGTACGAACACTGAAGCTTTCTTT	CASSLSTNTEAFF
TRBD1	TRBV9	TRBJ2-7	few	TGTGCCAGCAGTCCATTCAAGGGACAGGGTGACCACGAGCAGTACTTC	CASSPFKGQGDHEQYF
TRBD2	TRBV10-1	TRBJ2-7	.	TGCGCCAGCAGTGATTCGGGACTAGCGGAGAGGTGGTACGAGCAGTACTTC	CASSDSGLAERWYEQYF
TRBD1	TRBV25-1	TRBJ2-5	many	TGTGCCAGCAGTGATTCCGGGACAGCTCAAGAGACCCAGTACTTC	CASSDSGTAQETQYF
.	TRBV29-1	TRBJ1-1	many	TGCAGCGTTGGGCGAGGGGACACTGAAGCTTTCTTT	CSVGRGDTEAFF
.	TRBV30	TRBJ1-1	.	TGTGCCTGGAGTGTAGTTTCCCGTATCACTGAAGCTTTCTTT	CAWSVVSRITEAFF
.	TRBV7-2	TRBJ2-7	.	TGTGCCAGCAGCTTAGTAGGCCTAGCATACGAGCAGCACTTC	CASSLVGLAYEQHF